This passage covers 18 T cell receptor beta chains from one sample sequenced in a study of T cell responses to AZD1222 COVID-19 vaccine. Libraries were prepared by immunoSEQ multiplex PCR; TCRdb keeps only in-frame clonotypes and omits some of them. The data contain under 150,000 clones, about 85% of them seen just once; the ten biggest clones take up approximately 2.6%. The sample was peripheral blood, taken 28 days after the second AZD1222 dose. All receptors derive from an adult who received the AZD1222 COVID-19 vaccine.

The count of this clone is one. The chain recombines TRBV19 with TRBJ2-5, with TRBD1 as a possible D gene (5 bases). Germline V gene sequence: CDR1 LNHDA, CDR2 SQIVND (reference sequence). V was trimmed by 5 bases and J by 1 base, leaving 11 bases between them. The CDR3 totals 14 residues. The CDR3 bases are TGTGCCAGTAGTTCCTCGGACATCCAAGAGACCCAGTACTTC. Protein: CASSSSDIQETQYF. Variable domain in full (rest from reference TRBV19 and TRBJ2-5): DGGITQSPKYLFRKEGQNVTLSCEQNLNHDAMYWYRQDPGQGLRLIYYSQIVNDFQKGDIAEGYSVSREKKESFPLTVTSAQKNPTAFYLCASSSSDIQETQYFGPGTRLLVL.

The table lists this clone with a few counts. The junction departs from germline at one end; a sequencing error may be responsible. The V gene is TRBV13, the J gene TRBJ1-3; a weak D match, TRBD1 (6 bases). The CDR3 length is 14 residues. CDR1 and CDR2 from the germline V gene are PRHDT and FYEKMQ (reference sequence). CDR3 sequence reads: CPPGGLSSGNTIYF. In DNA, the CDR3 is TGCCCACCGGGGGGGCTGTCCTCTGGAAACACCATATATTTT.

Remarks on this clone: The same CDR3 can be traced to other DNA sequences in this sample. CDR3 nucleotides: TGTGCCAGCAGCGTAGGAGCCACCGGGGAGCTGTTTTTT. Its protein product is CASSVGATGELFF. This chain joins TRBV9 and TRBJ2-2, with D unclear. V shed 0 bases and J shed 4 bases, with 4 bases lying between them. CDR3 length: 13 amino acids. Germline CDR1 and CDR2: SGDLS and YYNGEE.

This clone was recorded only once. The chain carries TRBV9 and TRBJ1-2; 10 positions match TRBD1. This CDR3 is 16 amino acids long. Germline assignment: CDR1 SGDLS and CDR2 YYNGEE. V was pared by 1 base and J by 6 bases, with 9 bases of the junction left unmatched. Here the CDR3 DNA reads TGTGCCAGCAGCGTACGGGACAGGGGAATCATTGATGGCTACACCTTC. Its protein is CASSVRDRGIIDGYTF. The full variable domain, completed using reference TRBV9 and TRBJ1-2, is DSGVTQTPKHLITATGQRVTLRCSPRSGDLSVYWYQQSLDQGLQFLIQYYNGEERAKGNILERFSAQQFPDLHSELNLSSLELGDSALYFCASSVRDRGIIDGYTFGSGTRLTVV.

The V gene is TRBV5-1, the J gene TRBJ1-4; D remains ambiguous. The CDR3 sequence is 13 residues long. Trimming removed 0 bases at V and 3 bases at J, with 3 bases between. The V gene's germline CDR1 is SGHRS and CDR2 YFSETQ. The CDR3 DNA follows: TGCGCCAGCAGCTTGGTATCTAATGAAAAACTGTTTTTT. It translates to CASSLVSNEKLFF.

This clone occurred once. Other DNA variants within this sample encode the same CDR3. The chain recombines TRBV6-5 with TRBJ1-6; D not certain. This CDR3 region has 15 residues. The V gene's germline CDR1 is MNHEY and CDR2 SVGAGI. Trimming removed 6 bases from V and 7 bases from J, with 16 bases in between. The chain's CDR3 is CASSPLETKNSPLHF. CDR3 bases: TGTGCCAGCAGCCCCCTTGAGACTAAAAATTCACCCCTCCACTTT.

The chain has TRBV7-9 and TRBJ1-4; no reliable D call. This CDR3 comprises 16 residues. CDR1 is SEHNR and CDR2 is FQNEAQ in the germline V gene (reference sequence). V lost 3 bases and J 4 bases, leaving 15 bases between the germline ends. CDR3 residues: CASSFRARHYNEKLFF. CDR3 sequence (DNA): TGTGCCAGCAGCTTTCGAGCCCGCCATTATAATGAAAAACTGTTTTTT.

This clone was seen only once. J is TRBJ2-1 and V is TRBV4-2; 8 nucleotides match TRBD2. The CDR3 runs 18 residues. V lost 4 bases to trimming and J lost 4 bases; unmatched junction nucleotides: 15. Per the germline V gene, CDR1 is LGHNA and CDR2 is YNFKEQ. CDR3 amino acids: CASSPDLNGLAGYNEQFF. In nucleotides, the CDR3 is TGTGCCAGCAGCCCAGACCTTAACGGACTAGCTGGGTACAATGAGCAGTTCTTC.

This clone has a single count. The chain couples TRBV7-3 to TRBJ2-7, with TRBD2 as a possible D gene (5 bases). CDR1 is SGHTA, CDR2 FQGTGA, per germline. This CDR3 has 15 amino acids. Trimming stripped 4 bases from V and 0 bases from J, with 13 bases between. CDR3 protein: CASSYAAGVSYEQYF. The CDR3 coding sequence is TGTGCCAGCAGCTACGCCGCCGGGGTCTCCTACGAGCAGTACTTC.

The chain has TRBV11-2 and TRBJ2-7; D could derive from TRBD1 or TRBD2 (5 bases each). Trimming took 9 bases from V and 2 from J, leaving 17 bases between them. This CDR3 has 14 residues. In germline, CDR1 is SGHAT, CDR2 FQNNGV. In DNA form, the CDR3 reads TGTGCCAGTTCTTACGGGACCACCACCTACGAGCAGTACTTC. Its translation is CASSYGTTTYEQYF.

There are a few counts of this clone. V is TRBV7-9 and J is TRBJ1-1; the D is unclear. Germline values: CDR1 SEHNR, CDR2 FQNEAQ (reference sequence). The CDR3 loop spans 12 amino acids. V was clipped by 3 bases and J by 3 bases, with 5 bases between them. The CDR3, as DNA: TGTGCCAGCAGCTTGGGTTACACTGAAGCTTTCTTT. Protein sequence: CASSLGYTEAFF.

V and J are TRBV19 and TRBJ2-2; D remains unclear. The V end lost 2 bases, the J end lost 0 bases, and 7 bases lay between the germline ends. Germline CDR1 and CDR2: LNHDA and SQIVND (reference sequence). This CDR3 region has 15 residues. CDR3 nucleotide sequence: TGTGCCAGTAGTATAATCATCGCGAACACCGGGGAGCTGTTTTTT. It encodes CASSIIIANTGELFF. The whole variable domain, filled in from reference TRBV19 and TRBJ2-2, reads DGGITQSPKYLFRKEGQNVTLSCEQNLNHDAMYWYRQDPGQGLRLIYYSQIVNDFQKGDIAEGYSVSREKKESFPLTVTSAQKNPTAFYLCASSIIIANTGELFFGEGSRLTVL.

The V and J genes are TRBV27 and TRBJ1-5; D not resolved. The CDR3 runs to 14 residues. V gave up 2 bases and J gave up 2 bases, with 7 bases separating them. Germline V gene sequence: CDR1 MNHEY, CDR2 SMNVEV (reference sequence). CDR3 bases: TGTGCCAGCAGTTTAAGGCAGGGCAATCAGCCCCAGCATTTT. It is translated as CASSLRQGNQPQHF.

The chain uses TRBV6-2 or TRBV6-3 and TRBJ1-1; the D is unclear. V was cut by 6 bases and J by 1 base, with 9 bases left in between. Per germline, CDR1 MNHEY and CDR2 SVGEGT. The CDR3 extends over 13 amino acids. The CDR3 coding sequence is TGTGCCAGCAGCCCGGGCCGGAACACTGAAGCTTTCTTT. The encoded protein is CASSPGRNTEAFF.

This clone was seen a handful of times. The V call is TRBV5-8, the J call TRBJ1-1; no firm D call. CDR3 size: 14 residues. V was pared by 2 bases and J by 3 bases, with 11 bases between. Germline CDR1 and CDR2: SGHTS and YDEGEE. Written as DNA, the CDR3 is TGTGCCAGCAGCTTCTGGTCTTCTTACACTGAAGCTTTCTTT. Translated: CASSFWSSYTEAFF.

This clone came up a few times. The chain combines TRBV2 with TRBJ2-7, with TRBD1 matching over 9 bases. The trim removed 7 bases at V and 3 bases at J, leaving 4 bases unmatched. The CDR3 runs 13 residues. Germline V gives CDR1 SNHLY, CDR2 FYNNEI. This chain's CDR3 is CASKQDRGYEQYF. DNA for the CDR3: TGTGCCAGCAAGCAGGACAGGGGCTACGAGCAGTACTTC.

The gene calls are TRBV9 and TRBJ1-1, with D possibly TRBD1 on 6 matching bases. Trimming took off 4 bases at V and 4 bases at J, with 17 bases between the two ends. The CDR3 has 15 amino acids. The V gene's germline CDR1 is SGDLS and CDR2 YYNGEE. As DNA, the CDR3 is TGTGCCAGCAGCTCCACCAGAGACAGGTCCACTGAAGCTTTCTTT. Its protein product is CASSSTRDRSTEAFF.

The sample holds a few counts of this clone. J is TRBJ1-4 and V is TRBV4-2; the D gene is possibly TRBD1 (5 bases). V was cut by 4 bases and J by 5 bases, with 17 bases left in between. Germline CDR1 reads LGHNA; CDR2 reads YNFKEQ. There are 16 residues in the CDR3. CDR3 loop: CASSPGVGSLNEKLFF. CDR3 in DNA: TGTGCCAGCAGCCCGGGGGTGGGCAGCTTAAATGAAAAACTGTTTTTT.